This paragraph covers one T cell receptor (beta chain) sequence. MiXCR was run by TCRdb on the 5' RACE reads, yielding one entry per CDR3 protein. The repertoire has over 500,000 distinct CDR3 sequences, roughly 17% of them found once; the top ten carry about 7.4%. This specimen comes from a study of T-cell memory formation after mild COVID-19. The sequenced material came from PBMCs or a T cell subset sorted from them (not recorded which). The clonotype originates from an adult woman who had mild COVID-19 (a few samples of this study predate the infection). Cell type and time point are not known.

Written as DNA, the CDR3 is TGCAGCGTTGCATCGGGATCCACAGATACGCAGTATTTT. It is translated as CSVASGSTDTQYF. The chain carries TRBV29-1 and TRBJ2-3; D perhaps matches TRBD2 (5 bases). Trimming pared 4 bases from V and 2 bases from J, leaving 10 bases between. Germline-derived CDR1 and CDR2 are SQVTM and ANQGSEA. The CDR3 loop spans 13 amino acids.